This entry lists 10 T cell receptor beta chains sequenced from one sample in a study of T cell responses to AZD1222 COVID-19 vaccine. The protocol was immunoSEQ multiplex PCR, while the TCRdb copy is restricted to in-frame clones and leaves out a portion. The data show roughly 150,000 clones, around 90% seen once. The sequencing here drew on peripheral blood, taken on day 0 of AZD1222 vaccination. The receptor source for this set is an adult in good health.

The J gene is TRBJ2-7, the V gene TRBV20-1, with 8 bases aligning to TRBD2. After removal of 3 bases from V and 2 bases from J, the junction contained 6 bases not matched to a gene. This CDR3 comprises 14 residues. CDR1 and CDR2 from the germline V gene are DFQATT and SNEGSKA (reference sequence). CDR3 region: CSASPSGPTYEQYF. In nucleotides, the CDR3 is TGCAGTGCTAGTCCTAGCGGGCCCACCTACGAGCAGTACTTC.

This sequence joins TRBV28 and TRBJ2-7; no firm D call. Germline V CDR1 and CDR2: MDHEN, SYDVKM. Trimming pared 11 bases from V and 7 bases from J, leaving 6 bases between. This CDR3 comprises 8 residues. The CDR3 protein is CAPFEQYF. CDR3 bases: TGTGCCCCCTTTGAGCAGTACTTC.

About this clone itself: The sample contains more than one DNA sequence encoding this CDR3. This chain joins TRBV12-3 or TRBV12-4 and TRBJ1-2, with D perhaps TRBD1 (6 bases). V was pared by 3 bases and J by 6 bases, with 11 bases between. CDR3 size: 13 residues. CDR3 loop: CASSFRQGHGYTF. CDR3 coding DNA: TGTGCCAGCAGTTTTAGGCAGGGGCATGGCTACACCTTC.

DNA of the CDR3: TGTGCCAGCAGCTCTTGGACAGCCGTATACGAGCAGTACTTC. Its translation: CASSSWTAVYEQYF. The chain has TRBV7-9 and TRBJ2-7; D may be TRBD1 (6 bases). CDR1 and CDR2 from the germline V gene are SEHNR and FQNEAQ (reference sequence). CDR3 length: 14 amino acids. Trimming removed 4 bases from V and 4 bases from J, with 14 bases in between.

The V gene is TRBV10-2, the J gene TRBJ2-3; D may correspond to TRBD1 or TRBD2 (6 bases each). V lost 1 base, J lost 0 bases, and 17 bases lay in between. This CDR3 has 18 residues. Germline V gene lookup returns CDR1 WSHSY and CDR2 SAAADI. The CDR3 coding sequence is TGCGCCAGCAGTGAGTGGGGGGTGACAGGTTCGAGCACAGATACGCAGTATTTT. As protein: CASSEWGVTGSSTDTQYF.

CDR3 coding DNA: TGTGCCAGCAGTTATGTGGGAAGCAATCAGCCCCAGCATTTT. It encodes CASSYVGSNQPQHF. The chain carries TRBV6-6 and TRBJ1-5; the D is unclear. Germline V CDR1 and CDR2: MNHNY, SVGAGI (reference sequence). CDR3 length: 14 residues. Between the trimmed V and J ends, which lost 3 bases and 1 base, there was a span of 7 bases.

The chain is built from TRBV18 and TRBJ1-2, with 7 positions matching TRBD1. V shed 6 bases, J shed 10 bases, and the junction held 11 bases outside the gene matches. CDR3 length equals 13 residues. The germline gives CDR1 KGHSH, CDR2 LQKENI. This chain's CDR3 is CASSQGGLRPYTF. CDR3 nucleotides: TGTGCCAGCTCCCAGGGGGGGCTAAGGCCCTACACCTTC.

The chain employs TRBV18 and TRBJ1-1, with 10 nucleotides matching TRBD1. This CDR3 contains 16 residues. Germline CDR1 is KGHSH and CDR2 is LQKENI. V trimming: 0 bases; J trimming: 5 bases; junction bases outside the gene matches: 6. As DNA, the CDR3 is TGTGCCAGCTCACCACCCCTGACAGGGGGCTATACTGAAGCTTTCTTT. Protein sequence: CASSPPLTGGYTEAFF.

The chain couples TRBV19 to TRBJ2-6, with D possibly being TRBD1 (6 bases). Trimming took off 2 bases at V and 2 bases at J, with 7 bases between the two ends. Germline values: CDR1 LNHDA, CDR2 SQIVND (reference sequence). The CDR3 is made up of 15 amino acids. In DNA, the CDR3 is TGTGCCAGTAGTATAACAGGGACTGGGGCCAACGTCCTGACTTTC. Protein product: CASSITGTGANVLTF.

This chain links TRBV9 with TRBJ1-6; TRBD1 agrees at 10 bases. There are 15 residues in the CDR3. Germline lookup yields CDR1 SGDLS and CDR2 YYNGEE. V shed 3 bases, J shed 5 bases, and the junction held 2 bases outside the gene matches. CDR3 in DNA: TGTGCCAGCAGCGGGGGACAGGGGAATAATTCACCCCTCCACTTT. Amino acids: CASSGGQGNNSPLHF. Full variable domain (remainder filled in from reference TRBV9 and TRBJ1-6): DSGVTQTPKHLITATGQRVTLRCSPRSGDLSVYWYQQSLDQGLQFLIQYYNGEERAKGNILERFSAQQFPDLHSELNLSSLELGDSALYFCASSGGQGNNSPLHFGNGTRLTVT.